The 18 T cell receptor beta chains below were found in one sample sequenced in a study of T-cell memory formation after mild COVID-19. From the 5' RACE reads, TCRdb called clonotypes with MiXCR, one entry per CDR3 protein. The sample lists under 250,000 distinct CDR3 sequences; over 9% were seen once. The sequenced sample was PBMCs or a T cell subset sorted from them (not recorded which). The receptors were gathered from a man between 18 and 35 years old who had mild COVID-19 (a few samples of this study predate the infection). Cell type and time point are not known.

This clonotype was seen many times. The chain couples TRBV6-5 to TRBJ1-1; D uncertain. The CDR3 covers 15 residues. Trimming cost V 0 bases and J 0 bases, with 8 bases left between them. Germline values: CDR1 MNHEY, CDR2 SVGAGI. The CDR3 DNA sequence: TGTGCCAGCAGTTACTCGGGCCAGCTGAACACTGAAGCTTTCTTT. Its translation: CASSYSGQLNTEAFF.

This clonotype was seen a handful of times. This chain joins TRBV11-3 and TRBJ2-7; D is possibly TRBD2 (5 bases). Trimming cost V 3 bases and J 3 bases, with 9 bases left between them. Germline V gene data show CDR1 as SGHNT and CDR2 as YENEEA. This CDR3 region has 13 residues. The CDR3 sequence is CASSLGENYEQYF. The CDR3 nucleotides read TGTGCCAGCAGCTTGGGAGAAAACTACGAGCAGTACTTC. Complete variable domain (other parts from reference TRBV11-3 and TRBJ2-7): EAGVVQSPRYKIIEKKQPVAFWCNPISGHNTLYWYLQNLGQGPELLIRYENEEAVDDSQLPKDRFSAERLKGVDSTLKIQPAELGDSAVYLCASSLGENYEQYFGPGTRLTVT.

The sample holds a few counts of this clonotype. The chain couples TRBV18 to TRBJ1-1, with a tentative D call TRBD1 (6 bases). This CDR3 region has 15 residues. V was trimmed by 1 base and J by 4 bases, leaving 13 bases between them. Germline values: CDR1 KGHSH, CDR2 LQKENI. CDR3 sequence: CASSPHEGGCTEAFF. CDR3 nucleotide sequence: TGTGCCAGCTCACCACACGAGGGGGGATGCACTGAAGCTTTCTTT.

V usage is TRBV4-1 and J usage is TRBJ2-3; D uncertain. CDR1 is MGHRA, CDR2 YSYEKL, per germline. The V gene lost 5 bases and the J gene lost 0 bases, with 9 bases spanning the gap. This CDR3 contains 14 residues. The CDR3 sequence: CASSSRQSTDTQYF. The CDR3 DNA reads TGCGCCAGCAGCTCTCGACAAAGCACAGATACGCAGTATTTT.

Ten or more counts support this clonotype. This chain connects TRBV7-9 to TRBJ2-5; a weak D match, TRBD1 (5 bases). This CDR3 is 13 amino acids long. Deletions cut 5 bases from V and 4 bases from J, with 11 bases between. CDR1 is SEHNR, CDR2 FQNEAQ, per germline (reference sequence). CDR3 in DNA: TGTGCCAGCAGCCTGAATACAGGAGAGACCCAGTACTTC. It yields the protein CASSLNTGETQYF.

The V call is TRBV6-2 or TRBV6-3, the J call TRBJ2-2; the match to TRBD2 covers 8 bases. The trim removed 6 bases at V and 0 bases at J, leaving 6 bases unmatched. This CDR3 is 16 amino acids long. The germline V gene encodes CDR1 MNHEY and CDR2 SVGEGT. For the CDR3, the DNA is TGTGCCAGCAGACGCACGGGACTAGCGAACACCGGGGAGCTGTTTTTT. It encodes CASRRTGLANTGELFF.

This clonotype occurred a few times. This chain links TRBV11-2 with TRBJ2-1; no clear D. CDR1 and CDR2 from the germline V gene are SGHAT and FQNNGV. CDR3 length: 14 residues. Trimming removed 5 bases from V and 6 bases from J, with 14 bases in between. The CDR3 spells CASSLQSKANEQFF. The CDR3 region has the DNA TGTGCCAGCAGCCTTCAATCTAAGGCCAATGAGCAGTTCTTC.

The chain recombines TRBV11-1 with TRBJ2-5, with D possibly being TRBD2 (5 bases). The CDR3 is made up of 12 amino acids. Trimming stripped 7 bases from V and 5 bases from J, with 11 bases between. Germline CDR1 is SGHAT and CDR2 is FQDESV (reference sequence). This CDR3 is CASTGMEETQYF. CDR3 nucleotide sequence: TGTGCCAGCACGGGGATGGAGGAGACCCAGTACTTC. Using reference TRBV11-1 and TRBJ2-5 for the parts outside the CDR3, the full variable domain is EAEVAQSPRYKITEKSQAVAFWCDPISGHATLYWYRQILGQGPELLVQFQDESVVDDSQLPKDRFSAERLKGVDSTLKIQPAELGDSAMYLCASTGMEETQYFGPGTRLLVL.

This clonotype has ten or more counts. V gene TRBV30 combines with J gene TRBJ2-3, with 7 bases lining up with TRBD1. The CDR3 has 15 amino acids. With V trimmed by 2 bases and J by 2 bases, 7 bases remained unmatched. Germline V lookup: CDR1 GTSNPN, CDR2 SVGIG (reference sequence). CDR3 sequence reads: CAWSHGTANTDTQYF. The CDR3, as DNA: TGTGCCTGGAGTCACGGGACAGCTAACACAGATACGCAGTATTTT.

This clonotype was detected a few times. This sequence joins TRBV28 and TRBJ2-5; D is uncertain. The CDR3 runs 12 residues. V was trimmed by 4 bases and J by 5 bases, leaving 8 bases between them. Germline V gene data show CDR1 as MDHEN and CDR2 as SYDVKM. This CDR3 is CASSSSLETQYF. Here the CDR3 DNA reads TGTGCCAGCAGTTCTTCCCTCGAGACCCAGTACTTC.

The CDR3 sequence is CASSAPVSGGVTDTQYF. The DNA of the CDR3 is TGTGCCAGCAGCGCCCCGGTGAGCGGGGGGGTCACAGATACGCAGTATTTT. The V gene is TRBV9, the J gene TRBJ2-3; 10 bases map to TRBD2. J lost 2 bases, V lost 3 bases, and 9 bases had no gene match. The CDR3 runs to 17 residues. The V gene's germline CDR1 is SGDLS and CDR2 YYNGEE.

This sequence joins TRBV7-2 and TRBJ1-5; D call uncertain. The CDR3 contains 12 residues. Germline V gene sequence: CDR1 SGHTA, CDR2 FQGNSA. V was cut by 5 bases and J by 5 bases, with 7 bases left in between. The CDR3 bases are TGTGCCAGCAGCCTAGACCATCAGCCCCAGCATTTT. Its protein is CASSLDHQPQHF.

The sample holds a few counts of this clonotype. The chain is built from TRBV28 and TRBJ2-7; TRBD2 might be the D (5 bases). The CDR3 spans 14 residues. V lost 5 bases and J 2 bases, leaving 13 bases between the germline ends. Germline CDR1 MDHEN, CDR2 SYDVKM. The chain's CDR3 is CASSPYTGTYEQYV. The CDR3 DNA is TGTGCCAGCAGTCCCTACACGGGAACCTACGAGCAGTACGTC.

The chain links TRBV9 to TRBJ1-2, with D maybe TRBD1 (5 bases). The V gene lost 1 base and the J gene lost 8 bases, with 9 bases spanning the gap. Per germline, CDR1 SGDLS and CDR2 YYNGEE. The CDR3 has 12 residues. In nucleotides, the CDR3 is TGTGCCAGCAGCGTAAATCGGGGCGGCTACACCTTC. It specifies CASSVNRGGYTF.

This clonotype was recorded many times. The chain recombines TRBV4-2 with TRBJ1-2; D uncertain. There are 13 residues in the CDR3. The germline CDR1 and CDR2 sequences are LGHNA and YNFKEQ. V dropped 1 base and J dropped 5 bases, with 8 bases sitting between them. The CDR3 coding sequence is TGTGCCAGCAGCCAAGGAGCGGATTATGGCTACACCTTC. Encoded protein: CASSQGADYGYTF.

This clonotype was counted between two and nine times. This chain connects TRBV7-8 to TRBJ1-6; the D is unclear. The CDR3 consists of 17 residues. Germline lookup yields CDR1 SGHVS and CDR2 FQNEAQ. The V end was cut by 4 bases, the J end by 2 bases, with 15 bases between. DNA of the CDR3: TGTGCCAGCAGCTCCTGGACCCCGGACCCCTATAATTCACCCCTCCACTTT. It is translated as CASSSWTPDPYNSPLHF.

This clonotype was recorded a few times. This chain joins TRBV6-2 or TRBV6-3 and TRBJ2-4, with TRBD1 matching 9 bases. CDR3 length: 16 residues. V lost 6 bases and J lost 5; bases outside the gene matches: 11. Germline V lookup: CDR1 MNHEY, CDR2 SVGEGT. CDR3 DNA: TGTGCCAGCAGCCCCGTGATCCGGGACAGGGAAAACATTCAGTACTTC. Its translation is CASSPVIRDRENIQYF.

This clonotype occurred many times. CDR3 amino acids: CASSSFGPQETQYF. CDR3 coding DNA: TGCGCCAGCAGCTCATTCGGGCCCCAAGAGACCCAGTACTTC. The chain joins TRBV5-1 to TRBJ2-5; no definite D call. The CDR3 is 14 amino acids. Germline CDR1 is SGHRS and CDR2 is YFSETQ. V was cut by 3 bases and J by 1 base, with 10 bases left in between.